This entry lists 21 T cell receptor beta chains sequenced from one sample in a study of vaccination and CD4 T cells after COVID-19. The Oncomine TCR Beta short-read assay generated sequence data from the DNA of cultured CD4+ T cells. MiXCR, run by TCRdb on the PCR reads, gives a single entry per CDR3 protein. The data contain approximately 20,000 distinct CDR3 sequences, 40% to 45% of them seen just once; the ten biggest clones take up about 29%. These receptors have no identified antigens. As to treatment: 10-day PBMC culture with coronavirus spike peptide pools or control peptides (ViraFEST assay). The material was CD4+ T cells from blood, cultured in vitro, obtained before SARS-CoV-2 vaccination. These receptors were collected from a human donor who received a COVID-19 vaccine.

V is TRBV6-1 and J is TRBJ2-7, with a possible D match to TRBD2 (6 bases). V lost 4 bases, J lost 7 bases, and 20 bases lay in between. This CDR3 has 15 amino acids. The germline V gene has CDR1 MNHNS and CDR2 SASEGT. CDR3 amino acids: CASSARDGRWREQYF. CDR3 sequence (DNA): TGTGCCAGCAGTGCTCGGGACGGGAGATGGAGAGAGCAGTACTTC.

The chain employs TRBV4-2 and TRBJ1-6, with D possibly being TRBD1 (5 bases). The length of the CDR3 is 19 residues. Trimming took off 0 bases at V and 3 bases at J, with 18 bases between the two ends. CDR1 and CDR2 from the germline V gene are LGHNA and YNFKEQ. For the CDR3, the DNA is TGTGCCAGCAGCCAAGATAACACAGGCCGTTTGCTCTATAATTCACCCCTCCACTTT. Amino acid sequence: CASSQDNTGRLLYNSPLHF.

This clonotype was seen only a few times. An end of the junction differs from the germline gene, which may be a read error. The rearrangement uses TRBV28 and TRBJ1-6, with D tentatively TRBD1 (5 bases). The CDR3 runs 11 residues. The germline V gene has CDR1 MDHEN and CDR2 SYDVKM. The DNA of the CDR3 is TGTGCCAGCACTTCACTTAGGGGTATCTACTTT. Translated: CASTSLRGIYF.

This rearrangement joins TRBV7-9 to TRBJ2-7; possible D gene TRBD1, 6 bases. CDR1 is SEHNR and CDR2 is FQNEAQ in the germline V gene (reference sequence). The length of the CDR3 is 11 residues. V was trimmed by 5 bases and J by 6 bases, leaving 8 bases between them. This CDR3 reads CASSRQAEQYF. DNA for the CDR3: TGTGCCAGCAGCCGACAGGCCGAGCAGTACTTC.

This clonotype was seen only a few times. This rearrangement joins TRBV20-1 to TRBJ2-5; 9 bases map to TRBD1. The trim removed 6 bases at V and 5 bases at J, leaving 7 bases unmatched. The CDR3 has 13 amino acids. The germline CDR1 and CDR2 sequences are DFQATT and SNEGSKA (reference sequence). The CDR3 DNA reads TGCAGTGCCCAACAGGGGGCTTTCGAGACCCAGTACTTC. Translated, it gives CSAQQGAFETQYF.

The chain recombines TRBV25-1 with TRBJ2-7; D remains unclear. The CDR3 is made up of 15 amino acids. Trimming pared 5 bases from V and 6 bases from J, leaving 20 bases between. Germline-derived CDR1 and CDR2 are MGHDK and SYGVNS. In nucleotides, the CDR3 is TGTGCCAGCAGTACCCCCGGTTGGCACGGCTTCGAGCAGTACTTC. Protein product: CASSTPGWHGFEQYF.

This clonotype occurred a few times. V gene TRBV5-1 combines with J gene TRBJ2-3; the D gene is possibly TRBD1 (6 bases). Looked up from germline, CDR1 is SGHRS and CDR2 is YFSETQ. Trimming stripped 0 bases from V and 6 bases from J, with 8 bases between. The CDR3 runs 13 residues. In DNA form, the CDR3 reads TGCGCCAGCAGCTTGGGGGGGCGCGATACGCAGTATTTT. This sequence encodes CASSLGGRDTQYF. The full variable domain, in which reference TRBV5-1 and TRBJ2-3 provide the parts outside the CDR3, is KAGVTQTPRYLIKTRGQQVTLSCSPISGHRSVSWYQQTPGQGLQFLFEYFSETQRNKGNFPGRFSGRQFSNSRSEMNVSTLELGDSALYLCASSLGGRDTQYFGPGTRLTVL.

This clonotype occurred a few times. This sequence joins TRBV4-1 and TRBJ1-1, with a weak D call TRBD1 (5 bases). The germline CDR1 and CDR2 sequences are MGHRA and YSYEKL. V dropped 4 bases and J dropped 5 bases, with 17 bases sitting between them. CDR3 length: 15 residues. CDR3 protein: CASSRPGGRNTEAFF. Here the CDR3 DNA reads TGCGCCAGCAGCCGCCCGGGGGGTAGGAATACTGAAGCTTTCTTT.

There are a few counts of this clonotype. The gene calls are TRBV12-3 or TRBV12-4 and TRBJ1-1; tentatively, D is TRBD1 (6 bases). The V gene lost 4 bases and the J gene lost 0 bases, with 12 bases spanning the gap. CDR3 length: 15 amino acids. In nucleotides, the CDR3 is TGTGCCAGCAGTTGGGGGAGGGGGATGAACACTGAAGCTTTCTTT. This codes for CASSWGRGMNTEAFF.

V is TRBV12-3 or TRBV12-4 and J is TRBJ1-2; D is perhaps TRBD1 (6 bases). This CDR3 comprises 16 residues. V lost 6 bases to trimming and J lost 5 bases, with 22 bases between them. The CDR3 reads CASRLSGGARRYGYTF. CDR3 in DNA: TGTGCCAGCAGACTGAGCGGGGGGGCAAGGCGGTATGGCTACACCTTC.

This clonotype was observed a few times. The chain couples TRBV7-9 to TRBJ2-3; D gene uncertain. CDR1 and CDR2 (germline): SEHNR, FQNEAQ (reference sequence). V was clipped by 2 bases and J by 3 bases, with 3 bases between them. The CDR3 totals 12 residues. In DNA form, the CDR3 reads TGTGCCAGCAGCTTACTAACAGATACGCAGTATTTT. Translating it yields CASSLLTDTQYF.

CDR3 in amino acids: CASSLAGRGGRYGYTF. In nucleotides, the CDR3 is TGTGCCAGCAGTTTAGCAGGGCGGGGCGGGCGCTATGGCTACACCTTC. The chain recombines TRBV12-3 or TRBV12-4 with TRBJ1-2; D perhaps matches TRBD1 (5 bases). This CDR3 has 16 amino acids. V was pared by 0 bases and J by 4 bases, with 15 bases between.

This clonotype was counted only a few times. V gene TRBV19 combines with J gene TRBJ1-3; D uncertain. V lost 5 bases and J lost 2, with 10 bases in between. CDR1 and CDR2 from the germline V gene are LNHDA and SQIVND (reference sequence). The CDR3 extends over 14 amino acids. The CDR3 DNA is TGTGCCAGTAGTCCCACCTACCCTGGAAACACCATATATTTT. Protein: CASSPTYPGNTIYF.

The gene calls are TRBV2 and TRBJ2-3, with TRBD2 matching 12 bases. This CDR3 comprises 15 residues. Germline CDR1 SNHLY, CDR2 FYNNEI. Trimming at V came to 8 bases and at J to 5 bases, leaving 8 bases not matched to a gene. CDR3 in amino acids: CASADTSGGRDTQYF. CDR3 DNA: TGTGCCAGCGCCGACACTAGCGGGGGGCGAGATACGCAGTATTTT.

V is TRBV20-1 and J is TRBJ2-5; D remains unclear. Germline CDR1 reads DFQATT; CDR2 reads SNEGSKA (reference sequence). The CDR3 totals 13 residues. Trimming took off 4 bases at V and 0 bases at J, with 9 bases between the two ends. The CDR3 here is CSATVLNQETQYF. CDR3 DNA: TGCAGTGCTACTGTATTAAACCAAGAGACCCAGTACTTC.

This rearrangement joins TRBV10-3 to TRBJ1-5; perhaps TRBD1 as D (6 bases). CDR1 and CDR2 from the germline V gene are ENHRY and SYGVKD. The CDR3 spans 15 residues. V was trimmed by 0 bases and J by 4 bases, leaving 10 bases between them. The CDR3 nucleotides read TGTGCCATCAGTGAGTCGGGGCAGGGGAATCAGCCCCAGCATTTT. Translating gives CAISESGQGNQPQHF.

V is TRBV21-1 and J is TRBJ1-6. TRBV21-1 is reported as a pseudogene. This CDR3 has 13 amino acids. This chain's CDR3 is CASSKVCNSPLHF. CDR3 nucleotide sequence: TGTGCCAGCAGCAAAGTCTGCAATTCACCCCTCCACTTT.

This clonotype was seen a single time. The CDR3 protein is CASSRGGGPAKETQYF. CDR3 DNA sequence: TGTGCCAGCAGCAGAGGAGGGGGCCCGGCCAAGGAGACCCAGTACTTC. The chain couples TRBV7-9 to TRBJ2-5; the D gene is possibly TRBD1 (7 bases). This CDR3 has 16 residues. Germline assignment: CDR1 SEHNR and CDR2 FQNEAQ (reference sequence). V was pared by 5 bases and J by 5 bases, with 21 bases between.

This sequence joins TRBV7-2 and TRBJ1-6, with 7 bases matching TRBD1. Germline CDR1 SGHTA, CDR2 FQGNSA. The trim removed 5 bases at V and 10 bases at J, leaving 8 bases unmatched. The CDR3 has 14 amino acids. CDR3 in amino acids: CASSLQGVWSPLHF. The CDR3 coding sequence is TGTGCCAGCAGCCTCCAGGGGGTATGGTCACCCCTCCACTTT.

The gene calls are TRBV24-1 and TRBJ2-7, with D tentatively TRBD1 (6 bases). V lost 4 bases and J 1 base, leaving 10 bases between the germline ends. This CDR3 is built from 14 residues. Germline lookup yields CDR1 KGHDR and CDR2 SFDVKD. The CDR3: CATSDRQGSYEQYF. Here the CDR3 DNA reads TGTGCCACCAGTGACCGGCAGGGGTCCTACGAGCAGTACTTC.

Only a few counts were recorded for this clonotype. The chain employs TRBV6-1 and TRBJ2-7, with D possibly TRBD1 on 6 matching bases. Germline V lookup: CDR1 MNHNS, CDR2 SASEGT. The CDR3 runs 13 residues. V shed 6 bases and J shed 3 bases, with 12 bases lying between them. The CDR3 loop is CASSLTGNYEQYF. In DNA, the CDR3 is TGTGCCAGCAGCCTCACAGGGAACTACGAGCAGTACTTC.